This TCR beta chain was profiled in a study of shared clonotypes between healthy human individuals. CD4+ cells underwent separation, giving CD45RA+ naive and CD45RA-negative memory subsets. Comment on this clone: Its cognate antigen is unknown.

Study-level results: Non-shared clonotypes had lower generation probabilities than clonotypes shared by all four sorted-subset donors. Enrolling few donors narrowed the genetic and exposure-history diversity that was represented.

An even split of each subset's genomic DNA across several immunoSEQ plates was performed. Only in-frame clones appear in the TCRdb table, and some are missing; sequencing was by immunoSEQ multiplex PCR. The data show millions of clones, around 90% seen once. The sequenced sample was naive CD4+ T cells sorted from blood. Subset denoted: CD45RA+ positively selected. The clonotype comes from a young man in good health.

The CDR3 sequence: CASSSTLTGSTQYF. Written as DNA, the CDR3 is TGTGCCAGCAGCAGTACCTTAACGGGGAGTACGCAGTATTTT. The chain joins TRBV2 to TRBJ2-3; weak D call: TRBD2 (5 bases). There are 14 residues in the CDR3. V lost 6 bases, J lost 8 bases, and 18 bases lay in between. The germline gives CDR1 SNHLY, CDR2 FYNNEI.